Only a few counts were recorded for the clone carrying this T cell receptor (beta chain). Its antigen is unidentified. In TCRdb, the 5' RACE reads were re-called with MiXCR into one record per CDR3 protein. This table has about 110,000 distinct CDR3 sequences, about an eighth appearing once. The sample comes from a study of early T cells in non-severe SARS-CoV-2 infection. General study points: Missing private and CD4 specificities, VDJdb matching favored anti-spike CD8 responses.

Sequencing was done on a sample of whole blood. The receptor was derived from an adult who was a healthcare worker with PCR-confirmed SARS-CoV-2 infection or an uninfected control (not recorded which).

The CDR3 DNA is TGTGCCAGCAGTTCCGTGGGGCTCACCAATGACGAGCAGTACTTC. Its translation is CASSSVGLTNDEQYF. This chain links TRBV6-6 with TRBJ2-7; possibly TRBD1 for D (5 bases). Looked up from germline, CDR1 is MNHNY and CDR2 is SVGAGI (reference sequence). The CDR3 totals 15 residues. The V end lost 4 bases, the J end lost 5 bases, and 18 bases lay between the germline ends.